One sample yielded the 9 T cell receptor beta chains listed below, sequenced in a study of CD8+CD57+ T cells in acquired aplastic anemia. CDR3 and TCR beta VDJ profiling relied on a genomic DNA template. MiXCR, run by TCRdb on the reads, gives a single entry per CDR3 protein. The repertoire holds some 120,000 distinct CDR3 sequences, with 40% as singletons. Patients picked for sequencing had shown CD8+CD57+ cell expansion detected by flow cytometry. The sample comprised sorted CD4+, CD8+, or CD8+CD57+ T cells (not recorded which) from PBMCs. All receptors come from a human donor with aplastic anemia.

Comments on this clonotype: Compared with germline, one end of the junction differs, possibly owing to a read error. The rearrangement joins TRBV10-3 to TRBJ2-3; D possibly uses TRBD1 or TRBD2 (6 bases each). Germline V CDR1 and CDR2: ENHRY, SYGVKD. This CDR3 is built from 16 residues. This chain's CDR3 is CAISAQGRGDTDTQYF. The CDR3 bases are TGTGCCATCAGCGCCCAGGGGCGGGGTGACACAGATACGCAGTACTTT.

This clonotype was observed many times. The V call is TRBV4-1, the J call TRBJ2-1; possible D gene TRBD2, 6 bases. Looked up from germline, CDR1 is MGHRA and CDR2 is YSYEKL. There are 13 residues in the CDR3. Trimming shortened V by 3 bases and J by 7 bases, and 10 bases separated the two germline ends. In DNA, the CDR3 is TGCGCCAGCAGCCATCTTGGGGGGAATGAGCAGTTCTTC. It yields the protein CASSHLGGNEQFF.

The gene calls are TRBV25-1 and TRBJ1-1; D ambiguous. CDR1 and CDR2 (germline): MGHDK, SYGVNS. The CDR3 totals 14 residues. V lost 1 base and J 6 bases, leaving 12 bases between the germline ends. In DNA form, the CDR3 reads TGTGCCAGCAGTGAATTAGGTGATAGCTCTGAAGCTTTCTTT. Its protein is CASSELGDSSEAFF.

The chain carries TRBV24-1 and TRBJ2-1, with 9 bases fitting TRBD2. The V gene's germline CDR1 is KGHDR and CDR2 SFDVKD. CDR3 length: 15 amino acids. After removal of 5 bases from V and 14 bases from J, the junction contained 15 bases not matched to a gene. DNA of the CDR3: TGTGCCACCAGTGGCCTAGCGGGATTGAACGGTGTTAAGTTCTTC. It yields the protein CATSGLAGLNGVKFF.

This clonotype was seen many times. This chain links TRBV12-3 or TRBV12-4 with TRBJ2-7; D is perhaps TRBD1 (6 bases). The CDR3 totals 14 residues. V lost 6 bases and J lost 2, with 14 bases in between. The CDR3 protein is CASRPSGQAYEQYF. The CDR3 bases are TGTGCCAGCAGACCCTCGGGACAAGCCTACGAGCAGTACTTC.

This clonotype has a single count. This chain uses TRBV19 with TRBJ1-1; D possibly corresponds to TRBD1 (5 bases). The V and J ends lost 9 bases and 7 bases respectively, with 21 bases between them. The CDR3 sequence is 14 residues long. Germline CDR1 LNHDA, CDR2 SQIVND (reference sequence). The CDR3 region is CASLQPGRMNEAFF. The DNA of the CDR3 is TGTGCCAGCCTACAGCCGGGACGGATGAATGAAGCTTTCTTT.

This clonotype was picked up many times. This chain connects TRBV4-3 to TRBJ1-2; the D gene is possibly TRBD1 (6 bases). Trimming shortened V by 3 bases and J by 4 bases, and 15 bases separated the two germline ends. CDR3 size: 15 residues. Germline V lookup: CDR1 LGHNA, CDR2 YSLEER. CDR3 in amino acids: CASSQFQGSSYGYTF. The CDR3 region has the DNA TGCGCCAGCAGCCAGTTCCAGGGGAGCTCCTATGGCTACACCTTC.

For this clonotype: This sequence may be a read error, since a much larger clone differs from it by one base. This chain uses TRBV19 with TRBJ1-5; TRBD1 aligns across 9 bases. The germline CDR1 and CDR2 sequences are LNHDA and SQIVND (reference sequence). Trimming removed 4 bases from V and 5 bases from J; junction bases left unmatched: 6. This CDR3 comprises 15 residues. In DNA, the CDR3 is TGTGCCAGTAGTACAGCGCGGACAGGGGATCAGCCCCAGCATTTT. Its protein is CASSTARTGDQPQHF.

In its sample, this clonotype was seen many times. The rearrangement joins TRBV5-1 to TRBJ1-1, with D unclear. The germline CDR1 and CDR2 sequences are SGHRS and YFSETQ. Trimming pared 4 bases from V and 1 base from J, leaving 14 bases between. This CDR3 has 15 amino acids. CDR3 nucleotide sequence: TGCGCCAGCAGCCGGGATGGGGATTGGAACACTGAAGCTTTCTTT. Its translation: CASSRDGDWNTEAFF.